The 28 T cell receptor beta chains below were found in one sample sequenced in a study of blood T cells in healthy people across ages. The second PCR ran roughly 6 to 12 cycles with a sample-barcoded 5' primer and J-beta primers. TCRdb recomputed calls from the 5' RACE reads with MiXCR, one row per CDR3 protein. The profile shows more than 1.4 million distinct CDR3 sequences, approximately 42% of them singletons. Source material: blood. The receptors derive from a woman between 18 and 29 years old in good health.

V is TRBV2 and J is TRBJ1-5; no clear D gene. The CDR3 consists of 13 residues. Germline CDR1 reads SNHLY; CDR2 reads FYNNEI. The germline V and J ends were trimmed by 1 base and 7 bases, with 8 bases remaining between them. This CDR3 is CASSEVGPQPQHF. The CDR3 DNA follows: TGTGCCAGCAGTGAAGTAGGGCCCCAGCCCCAGCATTTT.

The V and J genes are TRBV6-5 and TRBJ2-4; D is ambiguous. The germline V and J ends were trimmed by 10 bases and 13 bases, with 17 bases remaining between them. CDR3 length equals 11 residues. Germline-derived CDR1 and CDR2 are MNHEY and SVGAGI. The CDR3 DNA is TGTGCCACCAGCGTAACCGGTGAGCAGTACTTC. Its translation: CATSVTGEQYF.

This clonotype was counted between two and nine times. In DNA form, the CDR3 reads TGTGCCAGCAGGAGGGGGAGTGCGGGGGACACTGAAGCTTTCTTT. Translation gives CASRRGSAGDTEAFF. This chain joins TRBV2 and TRBJ1-1, with D maybe TRBD1 (6 bases). Germline V CDR1 and CDR2: SNHLY, FYNNEI. There are 15 residues in the CDR3. V was cut by 6 bases and J by 3 bases, with 17 bases left in between. Supplemented by reference TRBV2 and TRBJ1-1, the full variable domain reads EPEVTQTPSHQVTQMGQEVILRCVPISNHLYFYWYRQILGQKVEFLVSFYNNEISEKSEIFDDQFSVERPDGSNFTLKIRSTKLEDSAMYFCASRRGSAGDTEAFFGQGTRLTVV.

This sequence joins TRBV7-9 and TRBJ2-7, with 7 bases lining up with TRBD2. The DNA end favors TRBJ2-5, so the J call may be wrong. Germline assignment: CDR1 SEHNR and CDR2 FQNEAQ (reference sequence). The length of the CDR3 is 12 residues. CDR3 DNA sequence: TGTGCCATAGGACTAGAGGGAGAGACCCAGTACTTC. This gives the protein CAIGLEGETQYF.

The V call is TRBV7-2, the J call TRBJ2-5; TRBD2 matches 11 bases. V gave up 1 base and J gave up 4 bases; unmatched junction bases: 11. Germline values: CDR1 SGHTA, CDR2 FQGNSA. The CDR3 extends over 18 amino acids. In DNA, the CDR3 is TGTGCCAGCAGCTTAGTTCTAGCGGGAGGCACCTCCAGAGAGACCCAGTACTTC. Protein sequence: CASSLVLAGGTSRETQYF. The entire variable domain, with the rest obtained from reference TRBV7-2 and TRBJ2-5, is as follows: GAGVSQSPSNKVTEKGKDVELRCDPISGHTALYWYRQSLGQGLEFLIYFQGNSAPDKSGLPSDRFSAERTGGSVSTLTIQRTQQEDSAVYLCASSLVLAGGTSRETQYFGPGTRLLVL.

The chain uses TRBV7-9 and TRBJ2-5, with no clear D. Deletions cut 2 bases from V and 1 base from J, with 14 bases between. The germline V gene encodes CDR1 SEHNR and CDR2 FQNEAQ (reference sequence). This CDR3 comprises 16 residues. CDR3 in DNA: TGTGCCAGCAGCTTAATAATCGCGTCCGCCCAAGAGACCCAGTACTTC. Residues: CASSLIIASAQETQYF.

This clonotype showed up just a few times. The rearrangement joins TRBV10-1 to TRBJ2-3, with D perhaps matching TRBD1 or TRBD2 (5 bases each). CDR1 WNHNN and CDR2 SYGVQD come from the germline V gene (reference sequence). There are 13 residues in the CDR3. V dropped 5 bases and J dropped 7 bases, with 13 bases sitting between them. CDR3 nucleotides: TGCGCCAGCAGTACCGGGACGAAAAATACGCAGTATTTT. Protein sequence: CASSTGTKNTQYF.

The chain has TRBV14 and TRBJ2-1; 8 nucleotides line up with TRBD2. The V gene's germline CDR1 is SGHDN and CDR2 FVKESK. The junction had 6 bases not matched to a gene; V was cut back by 1 base and J by 10 bases. CDR3 size: 14 residues. CDR3 protein: CASSQGSGRREQFF. The CDR3 DNA is TGTGCCAGCAGCCAAGGGAGCGGGAGAAGAGAGCAGTTCTTC.

This clonotype was observed a single time. The V gene is TRBV20-1, the J gene TRBJ2-3; 7 bases match TRBD2. Germline CDR1 reads DFQATT; CDR2 reads SNEGSKA (reference sequence). This CDR3 region has 13 residues. The J segment lost 7 bases and the V segment lost 1 base, leaving 5 bases of the junction unmatched. CDR3 sequence (DNA): TGCAGTGCTAGAGTGCTAGCGGATCATACGCAGTATTTT. Protein sequence: CSARVLADHTQYF.

The table lists this clonotype with a few counts. The chain uses TRBV27 and TRBJ2-7; D remains unclear. With 2 bases removed from V and 3 bases from J, the gap between germline ends came to 8 bases. CDR3 length: 13 amino acids. Germline loops: CDR1 MNHEY, CDR2 SMNVEV (reference sequence). The CDR3 DNA reads as TGTGCCAGCAGTTTAAAAATAAGCTACGAGCAGTACTTC. Protein product: CASSLKISYEQYF.

This clonotype was detected only a few times. This rearrangement joins TRBV28 to TRBJ1-6; D possibly corresponds to TRBD1 (6 bases). CDR1 MDHEN and CDR2 SYDVKM come from the germline V gene. The CDR3 has 15 amino acids. The ends were cut back, 3 bases at V and 14 bases at J, with 20 bases in the middle. CDR3 nucleotide sequence: TGTGCCAGCAGTTTCGGCGATTCGCGAAAGGGGGCCCTCCACTTT. Its translation: CASSFGDSRKGALHF.

The chain uses TRBV24-1 and TRBJ1-2; D gene unclear. The CDR3 covers 15 residues. Between the trimmed V and J ends, which lost 7 bases and 3 bases, there was a span of 17 bases. From germline, CDR1 is KGHDR and CDR2 SFDVKD. The CDR3 sequence: CATSESELRDYGYTF. The CDR3 coding sequence is TGTGCCACCAGCGAAAGTGAACTCCGCGACTATGGCTACACCTTC.

The V call is TRBV12-3 or TRBV12-4, the J call TRBJ1-1; a possible D gene is TRBD1 (6 bases). V lost 6 bases and J 10 bases, leaving 18 bases between the germline ends. The CDR3 loop spans 13 amino acids. In DNA form, the CDR3 reads TGTGCCAGCAGGGTTGGAGGGGGGGTCGGAGCTTTCTTT. Its protein product is CASRVGGGVGAFF.

The chain employs TRBV20-1 and TRBJ1-2; D may be TRBD1 (6 bases). V lost 6 bases to trimming and J lost 1 base, with 24 bases between them. This CDR3 has 17 residues. Per the germline V gene, CDR1 is DFQATT and CDR2 is SNEGSKA (reference sequence). The CDR3 DNA sequence: TGCAGTGCAAGATACCCAGCCATGAGGGGGGATAACTATGGCTACACCTTC. This sequence encodes CSARYPAMRGDNYGYTF.

The chain is built from TRBV24-1 and TRBJ2-5; D unclear. There are 13 residues in the CDR3. Trimming removed 9 bases from V and 0 bases from J, with 10 bases in between. Germline loops: CDR1 KGHDR, CDR2 SFDVKD. CDR3 sequence: CATGQANQETQYF. CDR3 nucleotide sequence: TGTGCCACCGGGCAGGCGAACCAAGAGACCCAGTACTTC.

V gene TRBV4-1 combines with J gene TRBJ1-2; D is uncertain. This CDR3 is built from 14 residues. The V and J ends lost 1 base and 4 bases respectively, with 10 bases between them. CDR1 and CDR2 (germline): MGHRA, YSYEKL. CDR3 region: CASSQAGKPYGYTF. In DNA, the CDR3 is TGCGCCAGCAGCCAAGCGGGCAAACCCTATGGCTACACCTTC.

The chain couples TRBV10-3 to TRBJ2-7; 9 bases agree with TRBD2. The tail of the sequence fits TRBJ2-5 better, so the J call may be wrong. CDR1 ENHRY and CDR2 SYGVKD come from the germline V gene. The CDR3 loop spans 16 amino acids. The DNA for the CDR3 is TGTGCCATCAGTGAGTCCCTAGCGGGAACCGGAGAGACCCAGTACTTC. Protein: CAISESLAGTGETQYF.

The table lists this clonotype with a few counts. DNA for the CDR3: TGTGCCAGCAGCTTGTTCACAGGGTCGGGAAACATTCAGTACTTC. It encodes CASSLFTGSGNIQYF. V usage is TRBV5-4 and J usage is TRBJ2-4; a weak D match, TRBD1 (6 bases). The V gene lost 1 base and the J gene lost 6 bases, with 14 bases spanning the gap. Germline values: CDR1 SGHNT, CDR2 YYREEE (reference sequence). The CDR3 runs 15 residues.

The genes are TRBV6-6 and TRBJ2-2, with TRBD1 as a possible D gene (6 bases). This CDR3 has 16 amino acids. Trimming left V 6 bases short and J 0 bases short, with 14 bases between. Germline-derived CDR1 and CDR2 are MNHNY and SVGAGI (reference sequence). The CDR3 DNA reads TGTGCCAGCAGCCGAATACAGGGATCGAACACCGGGGAGCTGTTTTTT. It specifies CASSRIQGSNTGELFF.

In this sample, this clonotype turned up once. V usage is TRBV11-1 and J usage is TRBJ2-1; TRBD2 agrees at 9 bases. The DNA matches TRBJ2-7 better at its end, which makes the J call doubtful. The CDR3 runs 15 residues. Germline CDR1 and CDR2: SGHAT and FQDESV (reference sequence). The CDR3 is CASSFSGTSSGEQYF. CDR3 bases: TGTGCCAGCAGCTTCTCCGGGACTAGCTCTGGTGAGCAGTACTTC.

The chain couples TRBV12-3 or TRBV12-4 to TRBJ1-4, with 8 bases aligning to TRBD1. V trimming: 4 bases; J trimming: 8 bases; junction bases outside the gene matches: 9. This CDR3 has 15 amino acids. The CDR3 here is CASSSYDRGYEKLFF. The CDR3 DNA reads as TGTGCCAGCAGTTCCTATGACAGGGGATACGAAAAACTGTTTTTT.

The chain has TRBV20-1 and TRBJ1-6; D possibly corresponds to TRBD1 (5 bases). The CDR3 contains 14 residues. With 4 bases removed from V and 6 bases from J, the gap between germline ends came to 13 bases. Germline CDR1 reads DFQATT; CDR2 reads SNEGSKA (reference sequence). The DNA of the CDR3 is TGCAGTGCTAAGATGGGGGGTGGTAATTCACCCCTCCACTTT. It is translated as CSAKMGGGNSPLHF.

The chain recombines TRBV5-1 with TRBJ2-5; no definite D call. The CDR3 is 13 residues long. The germline CDR1 and CDR2 sequences are SGHRS and YFSETQ. Trimming removed 2 bases at V and 5 bases at J, with 10 bases between. CDR3 region: CASSFLSVETQYF. The CDR3 DNA follows: TGCGCCAGCAGCTTTCTCTCTGTGGAGACCCAGTACTTC. The whole variable domain, remainder taken from reference TRBV5-1 and TRBJ2-5, is KAGVTQTPRYLIKTRGQQVTLSCSPISGHRSVSWYQQTPGQGLQFLFEYFSETQRNKGNFPGRFSGRQFSNSRSEMNVSTLELGDSALYLCASSFLSVETQYFGPGTRLLVL.

V gene TRBV5-5 combines with J gene TRBJ1-2, with D hard to call. The CDR3 is made up of 15 amino acids. Germline CDR1 SGHKS, CDR2 YYEKEE (reference sequence). The ends were cut back, 0 bases at V and 4 bases at J, with 13 bases in the middle. Here the CDR3 reads CASSLEGLGFYGYTF. The CDR3 DNA reads TGTGCCAGCAGCTTGGAGGGCCTGGGGTTCTATGGCTACACCTTC.

V and J are TRBV28 and TRBJ2-7; TRBD1 agrees at 9 bases. CDR1 is MDHEN, CDR2 SYDVKM, per germline. Trimming cost V 5 bases and J 1 base; bases outside gene matches: 9. This CDR3 contains 16 residues. The CDR3 DNA is TGTGCCAGCAGTCTATCCGGGACAGGGAAATCCTACGAGCAGTACTTC. It codes for CASSLSGTGKSYEQYF.

The chain has TRBV7-9 and TRBJ2-2; D gene ambiguous. The germline V gene encodes CDR1 SEHNR and CDR2 FQNEAQ (reference sequence). This CDR3 is 12 amino acids long. Trimming took off 3 bases at V and 6 bases at J, with 5 bases between the two ends. CDR3 sequence reads: CASSFGPGELFF. In nucleotides, the CDR3 is TGTGCCAGCAGCTTTGGGCCCGGGGAGCTGTTTTTT.

The chain uses TRBV12-3 or TRBV12-4 and TRBJ2-7; 12 bases are a match to TRBD2. V was clipped by 7 bases and J by 7 bases; unmatched bases: 14. The CDR3 length is 16 residues. The CDR3 region is CASNPSTSGSYNEQYF. CDR3 coding DNA: TGTGCCAGCAACCCCTCGACTAGCGGGAGCTACAATGAGCAGTACTTC.

The chain uses TRBV10-2 and TRBJ1-4; 9 bases align to TRBD1. Germline lookup yields CDR1 WSHSY and CDR2 SAAADI. V shed 0 bases, J shed 7 bases, and the junction held 3 bases outside the gene matches. CDR3 length: 15 amino acids. The CDR3 reads CASSESRTGVEKLFF. In DNA, the CDR3 is TGCGCCAGCAGTGAGTCAAGGACAGGGGTTGAAAAACTGTTTTTT.